This TCR beta chain was sequenced for a study of human T cells and chemical hapten exposure. Study observations and caveats: After DPC sensitization, TCRs above 1 in 1000 frequency showed no change.

This clonotype is medium-sized by share. Its antigen is unidentified. Sample time point: patch test 2, 6 weeks after DPC sensitization. Specified treatment: therapeutic diphenylcyclopropenone sensitization with weekly scalp DPC. Via MiXCR, TCRdb re-called the RACE reads, giving one row per CDR3 protein. The repertoire holds about 69,000 distinct CDR3 sequences, with under 13% as singletons. Germline CDR1 reads SGHNT; CDR2 reads YYREEE (reference sequence). The trim removed 4 bases at V and 2 bases at J, leaving 3 bases unmatched. There are 15 residues in the CDR3. Here the sequenced sample was whole blood, taken in connection with sensitization to the hapten diphenylcyclopropenone (DPC). The sequence derives from a woman between 50 and 59 years old with alopecia areata. Some clones in this sample may be carry-over from other donors' samples. The chain carries TRBV5-4 and TRBJ1-1, with 12 bases matching TRBD1. The CDR3 sequence: CASSIGTGGNTEAFF. CDR3 DNA sequence: TGTGCCAGCAGCATCGGGACAGGGGGCAACACTGAAGCTTTCTTT.